This T cell receptor (beta chain) was found in a study of shared clonotypes between healthy human individuals. Measured with immunoSEQ multiplex PCR; TCRdb has only the in-frame clones, and not every one. The sample has some 360,000 clones, 73% seen once; the top ten hold over 9.5%. V lost 7 bases and J 4 bases, leaving 16 bases between the germline ends. The CDR3 length is 14 residues. Germline CDR1 and CDR2: MDHEN and SYDVKM. Sequencing was performed on memory CD4+ T cells sorted from blood. As to subset: CD45RA-negative fraction. The rearrangement links TRBV28 to TRBJ1-1, with a weak D call TRBD1 (6 bases). The source is a man aged 25 to 40 in good health. As DNA, the CDR3 is TGTGCCAGCATTGGGGGGCCCGGAGGCACTGAAGCTTTCTTT. This encodes CASIGGPGGTEAFF.